The text below deals with one T cell receptor beta chain. The antigen remains unidentified. The sample comes from a study of regulatory T cells in long-lasting Graves disease. Findings and limits, study-wide: Gene preferences differed: TRBV28, TRBJ1-2, TRBJ2-5 in persistent cases.

Noted time point: persistent/refractory GD, antithyroid drugs over 5 years with positive TRAb. Making the TCR library involved RNA that had been extracted from PBMCs. The guidelines of the American Thyroid Association were the basis for diagnosing Graves' disease. This CDR3 is built from 15 residues. Germline V lookup: CDR1 SGHTA, CDR2 FQGTGA. V lost 5 bases and J lost 6, with 16 bases in between. Arm-PCR of CDR3 regions and iRepertoire HTBI primers were used to build TCR beta libraries. Using its own MiXCR run on the multiplex PCR reads, TCRdb lists one record per CDR3 protein. The data show approximately 470,000 distinct CDR3 sequences, roughly 20% seen once.

The chain has TRBV7-3 and TRBJ2-2; tentatively, D is TRBD2 (6 bases). Sequencing used peripheral blood mononuclear cells (PBMCs), obtained when the disease was refractory, from a patient treated with antithyroid drugs. This TCR derives from a female donor with Graves disease. The CDR3: CASSAWGDLAGELFF. The CDR3 DNA follows: TGTGCCAGCAGCGCATGGGGGGATTTGGCCGGGGAGCTGTTTTTT.